This T cell receptor (beta chain) was obtained from a study of T cell repertoires in cytomegalovirus infection. Looking at the study overall: Public signatures in TCR beta pointed to CMV infection and matching HLA type. Points from the study as a whole: The ex vivo response was dominated by HLA-C-restricted CMV-specific TCR beta clonotypes. Pooled public TCR beta family frequency picked out CMV carriers with the relevant HLA.

This clonotype occurred many times. Its antigen remains unknown. The CDR3 has 16 amino acids. The J segment lost 5 bases and the V segment lost 5 bases, leaving 8 bases of the junction unmatched. The germline gives CDR1 SEHNR, CDR2 FQNEAQ (reference sequence). TCRdb redid the calling of the reads with MiXCR, one entry per CDR3 protein. The data show about 260,000 distinct CDR3 sequences, approximately 14% seen once. Material: PBMCs. This TCR was recovered from a human donor in good health (CMV status not recorded). Some clones in this sample may be carry-over from other donors' samples. This sequence joins TRBV7-9 and TRBJ2-3, with TRBD2 matching 12 bases. CDR3 sequence (DNA): TGTGCCAGCAGCGACCGACTAGCGGGAGAATTAGATACGCAGTATTTT. This sequence encodes CASSDRLAGELDTQYF.